This TCR beta chain was identified during a study of identical twins. Study outcomes and limitations: These conclusions were based on statistical analysis (cross-sectional, not following the same donors). High-abundance cord blood beta clonotypes had fewer insertions; memory repertoires showed none.

This clonotype was seen repeatedly, ten times or more. The antigen is undetermined. Via MiXCR, TCRdb re-called the 5' RACE reads, giving one row per CDR3 protein. There are hundreds of thousands of distinct CDR3 sequences in the sample; roughly 6.2% occur only once, and approximately 2% lies in the top ten. The germline CDR1 and CDR2 sequences are DFQATT and SNEGSKA (reference sequence). With 2 bases removed from V and 6 bases from J, the gap between germline ends came to 6 bases. The CDR3 loop spans 11 amino acids. The sequence came from a man between 18 and 29 years old in good health. This chain connects TRBV20-1 to TRBJ2-3; D not resolved. Material for sequencing was naive T cells sorted from blood. In nucleotides, the CDR3 is TGCAGTGCTAGATTTCAGGATACGCAGTATTTT. Protein sequence: CSARFQDTQYF.